This T cell receptor (beta chain) is drawn from a study of OX40 agonist ivuxolimab in advanced cancers. Study-level background: The costimulatory receptor OX40 (CD134) was targeted by ivuxolimab, a fully human IgG2 agonistic monoclonal antibody. In the dose-escalation cohort, 65% to 85% of patients were male, and the mean age was 60 years with a range of roughly 23 to 90. Patients were allowed to have had prior anti-PD-1, anti-PD-L1 or anti-CTLA-4 therapy, and around 37% of the dose-escalation patients had previously received checkpoint inhibitors. Peripheral TCRbeta sequencing was intended to test whether TCR sequence diversity was altered and clonal T-cell expansion was caused by ivuxolimab. Partial responses occurred in three dose-escalation patients, of whom one had hepatocellular carcinoma and two had cutaneous melanoma. Of the approximately 50 dose-escalation patients, hepatocellular carcinoma was present in about 20, melanoma in some 15, renal cell carcinoma in 9 and head and neck cancer in 9. The paper reports the monotherapy dose-escalation portion (N = 52 patients) of the phase I ivuxolimab trial. Intravenous ivuxolimab was administered to patients every 2 weeks at six dose levels: 0.01, 0.1, 0.3, 1.5, 3 and 10 mg/kg.

Patients with autoimmune disease history or receiving systemic immunosuppression were excluded from the trial. Peripheral blood for TCR sequencing was collected from all dose cohorts at baseline, on cycle 4 day 1, and on cycle 7 day 1. The samples were drawn from a first-in-human, open-label, multicenter phase I dose-escalation trial of ivuxolimab. The trial enrolled adults with locally advanced or metastatic head and neck squamous cell, hepatocellular, melanoma or renal cell carcinoma. Before TCR sequencing, CD4+ T cells and CD8+ T cells were sorted from peripheral blood as separate populations. Overall study results and their limits: At doses of 0.1 to 3.0 mg/kg, clonal expansion of both CD4+ and CD8+ blood T cells was observed from baseline to week 6. Low levels of normalized T-cell clonal expansion were also shown by some nonresponding patients. On average, CD8+ T cells showed more expanded clones than CD4+ T cells after ivuxolimab. Partial responders in the 0.1-3.0 mg/kg groups had among the lowest normalized peripheral clonal expansion, especially among CD8+ T cells. Antigen specificity was not determined for the clonally expanded peripheral T cells.

Genomic DNA was isolated from the sorted cells so that the TCRbeta CDR3 region could be sequenced. The immunoSEQ Assay was used to sequence the TCRbeta CDR3 regions. The table was pulled from immuneACCESS by TCRdb, which kept in-frame rearrangements only. Such tables lose some clones; where checked, under half of the loss comes from unresolved V genes, and the rest has no known cause. The sample table contains some 68,000 clones; only one count was recorded for 86% of them. Of the sample, less than 1.1% is held by the ten largest clones. At the junction V is shortened by 0 bases and J by 6 bases; bases outside the gene matches: 4. CDR1 LNHDA and CDR2 SQIVND are derived from the germline V gene (reference sequence). The CDR3 contains 15 residues, cysteine and phenylalanine counted. The retained sequence is limited to the CDR3, 45 bases, with the frame set at the first base. To note about this clone: This receptor's antigen is unknown. The input lacks base qualities; no much larger clone sits a single base away.

The sequence came from an adult with an advanced solid tumor such as melanoma, head and neck, liver or kidney cancer. The V and J segments used are TRBV19 and TRBJ1-2; TRBD1 fits 10 bases in the junction. Sequenced material: CD4+ or CD8+ T cells sorted from blood, taken in a trial of the OX40 agonist ivuxolimab. The CDR3 corresponds to CASSIEGTGAHGYTF. DNA sequence: TGTGCCAGTAGTATAGAAGGGACAGGGGCTCATGGCTACACCTTC.